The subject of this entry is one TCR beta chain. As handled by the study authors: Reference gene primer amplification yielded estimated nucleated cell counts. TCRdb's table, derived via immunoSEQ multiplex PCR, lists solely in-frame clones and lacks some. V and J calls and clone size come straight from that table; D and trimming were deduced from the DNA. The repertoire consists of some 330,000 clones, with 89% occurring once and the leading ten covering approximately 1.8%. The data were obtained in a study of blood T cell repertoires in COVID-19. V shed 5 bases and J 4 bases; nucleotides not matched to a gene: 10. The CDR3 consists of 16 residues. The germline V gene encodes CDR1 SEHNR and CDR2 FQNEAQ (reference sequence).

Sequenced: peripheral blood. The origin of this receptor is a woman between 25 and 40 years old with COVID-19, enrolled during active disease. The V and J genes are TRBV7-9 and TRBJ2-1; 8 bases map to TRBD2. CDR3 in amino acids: CASSPLERGQYNEQFF. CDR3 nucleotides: TGTGCCAGCAGCCCCCTTGAGCGGGGGCAATACAATGAGCAGTTCTTC.